This entry is about one T cell receptor beta chain. Its antigen is unknown. One base away there is no much larger clone; base qualities are not given. CDR1 and CDR2 (MDHEN, SYDVKM) derive from the germline V gene. Between the V and J ends, shortened by 3 bases and 7 bases respectively, the junction contains 7 bases. The CDR3 starts with the cysteine, ends with the phenylalanine, and has 11 residues. Here the CDR3 DNA is all that survives: 33 bases in frame from base 1. These data come from a study of identical twins listed by TCRdb under 2016. General notes on the study: To test whether fetal clonotypes persist, this study deep-sequenced TCR alpha and beta repertoires from monozygotic twins, from unrelated adults of various ages, and from cord blood. Replicate twin experiments were performed at different times using different library preparation protocols to rule out contamination. The investigation overall reported the following: In monozygotic twins, recombination models systematically underestimated out-of-frame TCR alpha sharing, but the models matched the sharing seen between unrelated individuals. A weaker excess of twin sharing was found in beta out-of-frame sequences because the signal-to-noise ratio was lowered by fewer shared sequences. Compared with coincidental sharing between unrelated individuals, an excess of low generation-probability sequences was observed among out-of-frame TCR alpha sequences shared between twins. Because the same donors could not be followed over many years, the conclusions depended on cross-sectional statistical analysis. Zero-insertion analyses could be partly confounded by invariant T cells such as MAIT and iNKT, though diverse VJ usage argued against such confounding for most clonotypes. Fewer insertions were carried by abundant cord blood beta clonotypes; a weaker similar trend was observed in young adult naive repertoires, while no such trend was observed in memory repertoires.

Preparation of the library involved 5' RACE. TCRdb names Illumina HiSeq 2000 as the instrument used. Template switching added a universal primer binding site, and the final cDNA carried a unique molecular identifier that allowed TCR cDNA molecules to be counted accurately. Specific primers in the conserved constant-segment region were used to synthesize first-strand cDNA for the TCR alpha and beta chains. To control for contamination, every cDNA library was double barcoded, receiving both a SMART-Mk sample barcode and Illumina barcodes. TruSeq adapter sequences, together with Illumina sample barcodes, were added in two successive PCR steps. TCR alpha and beta cDNA libraries were sequenced on the Illumina HiSeq platform with custom primers. Regarding the original processing steps: Raw reads were processed with MiGEC to extract unique molecular identifiers, and MiXCR was used to determine CDR3 positions. For each individual, recombination models were inferred using an EM algorithm with the repgenHMM and IGoR tools. The tcR package in R was used for shared clonotype analysis, with sharing normalized by the product of cloneset sizes. To study raw recombination free of thymic and clonal selection effects, out-of-frame nonproductive sequences were analyzed. TCRdb's own reprocessing of the public reads used fastp at Q25 and MiXCR and kept productive beta chains. Each CDR3 protein gets just one entry, which takes the most common genes and DNA from the rows behind it. The V and J calls and clone size come from TCRdb's table, not from the authors' own analysis. Across this sample there are 270,000 or so distinct CDR3 sequences, with around 8.3% seen only once. The top ten hold less than 4% of the sample.

Only healthy Caucasian donors were included. Three pairs of female monozygotic twins, all aged about 18 to 30 years, were included in the twin cohort. Positive isolation kits from Invitrogen were used to isolate CD4+ and CD8+ T cell populations. This sample also belongs to another study, concerning yellow fever vaccine responses in identical twins. Per that second paper: According to the authors, the vaccine-induced T cell response in identical twins seemed to be partly convergent and partly specific to each individual. In identical twins, the study followed T cell clones that responded to the vaccine with precision.

The rearranged chain carries TRBV28 and TRBJ2-7; no D gene is confidently identified. This clonotype originated in a young woman in good health. Source material: CD8+ T cells sorted from blood. The base sequence is TGTGCCAGCAGTTTTTCATGGGAGCAGTACTTC. This encodes CASSFSWEQYF.